This T cell receptor beta chain was profiled in a study of OX40 agonist ivuxolimab in advanced cancers. Study as a whole: Ivuxolimab, which patients received intravenously every 2 weeks, was dosed at 0.01 to 10 mg/kg. General study findings and limits: The antigens recognized by the expanded peripheral T cells, that is their antigen specificity, were not determined.

This clone has only one observation. The antigen is unknown. The method was immunoSEQ multiplex PCR; TCRdb's version includes in-frame clones alone and lacks a portion of them. Of approximately 120,000 clones in the sample, 85% to 95% were seen once. Trimming shortened V by 2 bases and J by 3 bases, and 8 bases separated the two germline ends. CDR3 length: 14 amino acids. Germline V gene data show CDR1 as SGHVS and CDR2 as FQNEAQ. The chain combines TRBV7-8 with TRBJ1-5, with no clear D. The sequences come from CD4+ or CD8+ T cells sorted from blood, collected in a trial of the OX40 agonist ivuxolimab. The TCR comes from an adult with an advanced solid tumor such as melanoma, head and neck, liver or kidney cancer. Here the CDR3 DNA reads TGTGCCAGCAGCTTACAGGCTAACAATCAGCCCCAGCATTTT. Protein: CASSLQANNQPQHF.